A single sample gave rise to the 25 T cell receptor beta chains below, sequenced in a study of blood T cells in healthy people across ages. Primed by a sample-barcoded 5' primer and a J-beta primer mix, a second PCR proceeded for about 6 to 12 cycles. TCRdb recomputed calls from the 5' RACE reads with MiXCR, one row per CDR3 protein. Of approximately 1.5 million distinct CDR3 sequences listed, 42% are singletons. The sample taken for sequencing was blood. The receptors come from a young woman in good health.

The chain uses TRBV30 and TRBJ2-3; the match to TRBD2 covers 9 bases. Unmatched junction bases numbered 4, after V lost 0 bases and J lost 3 bases. This CDR3 has 15 amino acids. From germline, CDR1 is GTSNPN and CDR2 SVGIG (reference sequence). The CDR3 DNA sequence: TGTGCCTGGAGTGTACCTAGCGGGGAGACAGATACGCAGTATTTT. Translated: CAWSVPSGETDTQYF.

The chain has TRBV6-2 or TRBV6-3 and TRBJ2-5, with 10 bases aligning to TRBD1. The length of the CDR3 is 14 residues. J gave up 5 bases and V 6 bases, and 6 bases lay outside the gene matches. Germline CDR1 reads MNHEY; CDR2 reads SVGEGT. CDR3 nucleotides: TGTGCCAGCAGACGACAGGGGGCACGGGAGACCCAGTACTTC. Protein: CASRRQGARETQYF.

This clonotype has only a few counts. This CDR3 is CAISEGRTFSYNEQFF. As DNA, the CDR3 is TGTGCCATCAGTGAAGGTCGGACGTTCTCCTACAATGAGCAGTTCTTC. The chain carries TRBV10-3 and TRBJ2-1; D remains ambiguous. The ends were cut back, 3 bases at V and 0 bases at J, with 12 bases in the middle. Germline lookup yields CDR1 ENHRY and CDR2 SYGVKD. The CDR3 has 16 residues.

A few counts support this clonotype. The rearrangement joins TRBV7-9 to TRBJ1-2; D is undetermined. V lost 4 bases and J 7 bases, leaving 13 bases between the germline ends. This CDR3 comprises 13 residues. Germline assignment: CDR1 SEHNR and CDR2 FQNEAQ (reference sequence). CDR3 coding DNA: TGTGCCAGCAGCTCCGGGCCCTCAATTGGCTACACCTTC. Translation gives CASSSGPSIGYTF. Complete variable domain (other parts from reference TRBV7-9 and TRBJ1-2): DTGVSQNPRHKITKRGQNVTFRCDPISEHNRLYWYRQTLGQGPEFLTYFQNEAQLEKSRLLSDRFSAERPKGSFSTLEIQRTEQGDSAMYLCASSSGPSIGYTFGSGTRLTVV.

In its sample, this clonotype was seen a few times. The CDR3 here is CASSFQRGVSTDTQYF. CDR3 in DNA: TGTGCCAGCAGTTTTCAGAGGGGGGTTAGCACAGATACGCAGTATTTT. The V and J genes are TRBV12-3 or TRBV12-4 and TRBJ2-3; D possibly matches TRBD1 or TRBD2 (6 bases each). This CDR3 region has 16 residues. The V gene lost 3 bases and the J gene lost 0 bases, with 13 bases spanning the gap.

For this clonotype: The conserved phenylalanine or tryptophan normally closing the CDR3 is absent here, so this likely arose from a read error. The chain recombines TRBV27 with TRBJ2-1, with 8 bases lining up with TRBD2. This CDR3 spans 15 amino acids. Germline-derived CDR1 and CDR2 are MNHEY and SMNVEV (reference sequence). The CDR3 loop reads CAGSLDGLAYNEQFV. CDR3 nucleotides: TGTGCCGGCAGTCTCGACGGACTAGCTTACAATGAGCAGTTCGTC.

The chain employs TRBV12-3 or TRBV12-4 and TRBJ1-6, with D perhaps matching TRBD1 (5 bases). Trimming stripped 7 bases from V and 4 bases from J, with 14 bases between. The CDR3 is made up of 15 amino acids. Here the CDR3 DNA reads TGTGCCAGCACCCAGACAGCAAATTATAATTCACCCCTCCACTTT. This sequence encodes CASTQTANYNSPLHF.

The chain couples TRBV12-3 or TRBV12-4 to TRBJ1-5, with TRBD1 as a possible D gene (6 bases). V lost 3 bases to trimming and J lost 4 bases, with 16 bases between them. The CDR3 runs 16 residues. The CDR3 loop reads CASSFGGRGGNQPQHF. In DNA, the CDR3 is TGTGCCAGCAGTTTCGGGGGGCGAGGAGGAAATCAGCCCCAGCATTTT.

This sequence joins TRBV6-6 and TRBJ1-2, with a tentative D call TRBD1 (5 bases). Germline V lookup: CDR1 MNHNY, CDR2 SVGAGI (reference sequence). This CDR3 is built from 13 residues. V was shortened by 5 bases and J by 8 bases, with 15 bases between the two germline ends. DNA of the CDR3: TGTGCCAGCAGTGAGCCGGGACGAGGAGGCTACACCTTC. This translates into CASSEPGRGGYTF.

The gene calls are TRBV25-1 and TRBJ2-3, with TRBD2 matching 11 bases. The CDR3 extends over 16 amino acids. The V and J ends lost 5 bases and 0 bases, in that order; junction bases with no gene match: 4. The V gene's germline CDR1 is MGHDK and CDR2 SYGVNS. The CDR3 sequence: CASSPSGGWSTDTQYF. In DNA form, the CDR3 reads TGTGCCAGCAGTCCTAGCGGGGGGTGGAGCACAGATACGCAGTATTTT.

Regarding this clonotype: No DNA is shown, since the ends of the CDR3 on it are uncertain; the CDR3 is the one TCRdb lists. The CDR3 protein is CASSFGLGNYGDTF. The chain joins TRBV7-2 to TRBJ1-2. From its first to its last residue, the CDR3 has 14 amino acids. Germline lookup yields CDR1 SGHTA and CDR2 FQGNSA.

The chain joins TRBV20-1 to TRBJ2-7; D is ambiguous. This CDR3 has 14 residues. V lost 3 bases, J lost 2 bases, and 14 bases lay in between. Germline values: CDR1 DFQATT, CDR2 SNEGSKA (reference sequence). The CDR3 here is CSASERIFPYEQYF. The CDR3 nucleotides read TGCAGTGCTAGTGAGAGGATCTTCCCCTACGAGCAGTACTTC.

The chain carries TRBV5-5 and TRBJ2-3; 8 bases are a match to TRBD1. Germline V CDR1 and CDR2: SGHKS, YYEKEE (reference sequence). The V gene end was trimmed by 0 bases and the J gene end by 2 bases; junction bases not matched to a gene: 5. This CDR3 is 16 amino acids long. CDR3 protein: CASSLVPGGNTDTQYF. CDR3 bases: TGTGCCAGCAGCTTGGTTCCAGGGGGCAACACAGATACGCAGTATTTT.

This clonotype was recorded only once. The chain links TRBV11-2 to TRBJ2-7, with a possible D match to TRBD1 (6 bases). The V gene lost 1 base and the J gene lost 9 bases, with 16 bases spanning the gap. The germline V gene has CDR1 SGHAT and CDR2 FQNNGV. This CDR3 contains 14 residues. The CDR3 nucleotides read TGTGCCAGCAGCTTAGTGGGCAGGGGAGTGGGGCAGTACTTC. As protein: CASSLVGRGVGQYF.

This clonotype was observed a handful of times. V is TRBV6-4 and J is TRBJ2-3, with 9 bases aligning to TRBD2. Germline V gene sequence: CDR1 MRHNA, CDR2 SNTAGT. This CDR3 has 15 residues. The ends lost 4 bases at V and 4 bases at J; junction bases unmatched: 6. Here the CDR3 reads CASSVSGGRADTQYF. CDR3 DNA sequence: TGTGCCAGCAGTGTTAGCGGGGGAAGGGCAGATACGCAGTATTTT.

A few counts support this clonotype. The chain links TRBV7-8 to TRBJ2-3; the match to TRBD2 covers 9 bases. CDR3 length equals 21 residues. The germline gives CDR1 SGHVS, CDR2 FQNEAQ. J was trimmed by 0 bases and V by 1 base; bases with no gene match: 17. CDR3: CASSLEAASGAVAFSTDTQYF. CDR3 nucleotide sequence: TGTGCCAGCAGCTTAGAGGCGGCTAGCGGGGCGGTAGCTTTCAGCACAGATACGCAGTATTTT.

This chain uses TRBV20-1 with TRBJ1-2; D remains unclear. This CDR3 contains 14 residues. With 0 bases removed from V and 8 bases from J, the gap between germline ends came to 16 bases. Germline values: CDR1 DFQATT, CDR2 SNEGSKA (reference sequence). CDR3 amino acids: CSARDGRREEGYTF. DNA of the CDR3: TGCAGTGCTAGAGATGGCCGACGGGAAGAGGGCTACACCTTC.

This clonotype was observed many times. CDR3 in DNA: TGTGCCAGCTCGAGGGCCGGCACGCTCTACGAGCAGTACTTC. Translation gives CASSRAGTLYEQYF. The chain links TRBV18 to TRBJ2-7, with D tentatively TRBD2 (5 bases). The CDR3 spans 14 residues. Germline CDR1 and CDR2: KGHSH and LQKENI. Deletions cut 6 bases from V and 3 bases from J, with 15 bases between.

This clonotype was seen a few times. V and J are TRBV19 and TRBJ1-1; possibly TRBD1 for D (5 bases). In germline, CDR1 is LNHDA, CDR2 SQIVND (reference sequence). The CDR3 has 14 residues. Trimming pared 3 bases from V and 0 bases from J, leaving 8 bases between. CDR3: CASSIGGLNTEAFF. The CDR3 nucleotides read TGTGCCAGTAGTATCGGGGGATTGAACACTGAAGCTTTCTTT.

Comments on this clonotype: A much larger clonotype is one base distant, so this may be a read error. The chain is built from TRBV7-2 and TRBJ2-7; D gene ambiguous. The assigned J gene may be wrong: the sequence end matches TRBJ2-5 better. Per germline, CDR1 SGHTA and CDR2 FQGNSA. The length of the CDR3 is 13 residues. The CDR3 sequence is CASSFLGGKTQYF. The CDR3 DNA follows: TGTGCCAGCAGCTTTTTAGGTGGGAAGACCCAGTACTTC.

The chain uses TRBV21-1 and TRBJ2-4; TRBD2, the table's D call, was not compared with the DNA. TRBV21-1 is noted as a pseudogene. The CDR3 is 14 residues long. For the CDR3, the DNA is TGTGCCAGCAGCAAGCCGGACAGCGGATACATTCAGTACTTC. It specifies CASSKPDSGYIQYF.

The V call is TRBV14, the J call TRBJ2-3; 8 bases are a match to TRBD1. CDR3 length equals 14 residues. Germline lookup yields CDR1 SGHDN and CDR2 FVKESK. Trimming at V came to 2 bases and at J to 10 bases, leaving 8 bases not matched to a gene. The CDR3 region is CASSQRIRGLPQYF. CDR3 coding DNA: TGTGCCAGCAGCCAACGGATCAGGGGGCTTCCGCAGTATTTT. Complete variable domain (other parts from reference TRBV14 and TRBJ2-3): EAGVTQFPSHSVIEKGQTVTLRCDPISGHDNLYWYRRVMGKEIKFLLHFVKESKQDESGMPNNRFLAERTGGTYSTLKVQPAELEDSGVYFCASSQRIRGLPQYFGPGTRLTVL.

In its sample, this clonotype was seen many times. The chain employs TRBV6-5 and TRBJ2-7, with no clear D. Trimming took 0 bases from V and 2 from J, leaving 8 bases between them. CDR3 length: 14 residues. In germline, CDR1 is MNHEY, CDR2 SVGAGI. In DNA form, the CDR3 reads TGTGCCAGCAGTTACTCCAGGTTACCCTACGAGCAGTACTTC. This sequence encodes CASSYSRLPYEQYF.

This rearrangement joins TRBV6-2 or TRBV6-3 to TRBJ2-7; 7 positions agree with TRBD1. CDR3 length: 14 amino acids. The V gene end was trimmed by 6 bases and the J gene end by 2 bases; junction bases not matched to a gene: 7. Germline V gives CDR1 MNHEY, CDR2 SVGEGT. CDR3 coding DNA: TGTGCCAGCAGACGAAGGGACAGCACCTACGAGCAGTACTTC. It specifies CASRRRDSTYEQYF.

The chain uses TRBV10-1 and TRBJ2-2, with D possibly called TRBD1 or TRBD2 (5 bases each). The V end was cut by 6 bases, the J end by 5 bases, with 10 bases between. The germline V gene encodes CDR1 WNHNN and CDR2 SYGVQD (reference sequence). The CDR3 runs 13 residues. The CDR3 loop reads CASSSGRTGELFF. CDR3 DNA sequence: TGCGCCAGCAGCTCGGGACGAACCGGGGAGCTGTTTTTT.